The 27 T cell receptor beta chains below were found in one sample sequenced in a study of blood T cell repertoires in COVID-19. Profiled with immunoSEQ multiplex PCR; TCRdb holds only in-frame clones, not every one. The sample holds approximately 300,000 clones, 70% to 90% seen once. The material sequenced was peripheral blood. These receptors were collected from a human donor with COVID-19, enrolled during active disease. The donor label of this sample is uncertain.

Written as DNA, the CDR3 is TGTGCCAGCAGCTGGCCTACAGGGGTCGGATCACCCCTCCACTTT. Amino acids: CASSWPTGVGSPLHF. The genes are TRBV27 and TRBJ1-6; 7 bases agree with TRBD1. The CDR3 extends over 15 amino acids. Trimming at V came to 6 bases and at J to 10 bases, leaving 12 bases not matched to a gene. Germline V gene data show CDR1 as MNHEY and CDR2 as SMNVEV (reference sequence).

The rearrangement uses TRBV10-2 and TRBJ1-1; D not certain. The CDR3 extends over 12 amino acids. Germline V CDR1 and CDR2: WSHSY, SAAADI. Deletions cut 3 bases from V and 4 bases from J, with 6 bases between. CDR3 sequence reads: CASSERGTEAFF. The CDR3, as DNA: TGCGCCAGCAGTGAACGGGGCACTGAAGCTTTCTTT.

CDR3 in amino acids: CASSLTLLPTSGGYTF. CDR3 DNA: TGTGCCAGCAGCTTGACCCTACTCCCGACTTCCGGCGGCTACACCTTC. V gene TRBV7-9 combines with J gene TRBJ1-2; D gene uncertain. Germline values: CDR1 SEHNR, CDR2 FQNEAQ (reference sequence). Trimming stripped 3 bases from V and 8 bases from J, with 22 bases between. This CDR3 contains 16 residues.

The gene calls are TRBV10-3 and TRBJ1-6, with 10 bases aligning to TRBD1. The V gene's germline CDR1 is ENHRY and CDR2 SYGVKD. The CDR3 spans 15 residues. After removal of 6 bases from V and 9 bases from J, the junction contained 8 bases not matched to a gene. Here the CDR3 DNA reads TGTGCCATCAGCCGGGACAGGGGAAACGTTTCACCCCTCCACTTT. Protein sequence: CAISRDRGNVSPLHF.

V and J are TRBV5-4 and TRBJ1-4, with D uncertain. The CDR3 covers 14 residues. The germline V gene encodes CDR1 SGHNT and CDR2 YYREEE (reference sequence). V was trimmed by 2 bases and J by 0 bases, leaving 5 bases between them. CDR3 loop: CASSLQPTNEKLFF. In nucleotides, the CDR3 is TGTGCCAGCAGCTTACAACCAACTAATGAAAAACTGTTTTTT. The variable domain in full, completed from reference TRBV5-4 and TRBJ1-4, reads ETGVTQSPTHLIKTRGQQVTLRCSSQSGHNTVSWYQQALGQGPQFIFQYYREEENGRGNFPPRFSGLQFPNYSSELNVNALELDDSALYLCASSLQPTNEKLFFGSGTQLSVL.

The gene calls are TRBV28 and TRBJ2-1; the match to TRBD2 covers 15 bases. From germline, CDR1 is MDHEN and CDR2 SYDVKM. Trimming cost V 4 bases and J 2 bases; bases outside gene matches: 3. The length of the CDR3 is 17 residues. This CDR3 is CASSWTSGRVTYNEQFF. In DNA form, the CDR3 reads TGTGCCAGCAGTTGGACTAGCGGGAGGGTTACCTACAATGAGCAGTTCTTC.

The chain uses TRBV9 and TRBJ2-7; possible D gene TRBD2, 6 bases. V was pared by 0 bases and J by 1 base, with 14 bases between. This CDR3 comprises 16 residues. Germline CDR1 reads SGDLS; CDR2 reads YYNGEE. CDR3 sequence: CASSVAGSGGSYEQYF. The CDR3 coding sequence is TGTGCCAGCAGCGTAGCTGGTAGCGGAGGATCCTACGAGCAGTACTTC.

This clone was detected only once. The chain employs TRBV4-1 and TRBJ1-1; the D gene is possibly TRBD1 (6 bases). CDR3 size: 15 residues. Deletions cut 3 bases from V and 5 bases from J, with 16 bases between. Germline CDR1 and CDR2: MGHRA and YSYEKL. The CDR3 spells CASSHLLGGRTEAFF. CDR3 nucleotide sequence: TGCGCCAGCAGCCACCTCCTGGGGGGGCGGACTGAAGCTTTCTTT.

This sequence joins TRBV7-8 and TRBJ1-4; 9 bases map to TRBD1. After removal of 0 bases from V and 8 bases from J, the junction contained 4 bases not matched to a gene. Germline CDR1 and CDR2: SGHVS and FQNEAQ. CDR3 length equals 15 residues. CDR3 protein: CASSLAGQGGEKLFF. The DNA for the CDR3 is TGTGCCAGCAGCTTAGCGGGACAGGGAGGGGAAAAACTGTTTTTT. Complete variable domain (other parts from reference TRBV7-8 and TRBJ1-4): GAGVSQSPRYKVAKRGQDVALRCDPISGHVSLFWYQQALGQGPEFLTYFQNEAQLDKSGLPSDRFFAERPEGSVSTLKIQRTQQEDSAVYLCASSLAGQGGEKLFFGSGTQLSVL.

The CDR3 spells CASSESGFGEQYF. CDR3 sequence (DNA): TGTGCCAGCAGTGAATCAGGGTTTGGCGAGCAGTACTTC. V gene TRBV6-1 combines with J gene TRBJ2-7; possible D gene TRBD1, 5 bases. V was clipped by 2 bases and J by 6 bases, with 11 bases between them. CDR1 MNHNS and CDR2 SASEGT come from the germline V gene. The CDR3 consists of 13 residues.

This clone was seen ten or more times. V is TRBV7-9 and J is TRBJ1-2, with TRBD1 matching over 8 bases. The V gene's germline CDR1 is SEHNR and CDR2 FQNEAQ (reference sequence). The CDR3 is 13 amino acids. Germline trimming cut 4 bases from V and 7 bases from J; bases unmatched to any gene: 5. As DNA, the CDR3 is TGTGCCAGCAGCTCGGGACAGGAAGGTGGCTACACCTTC. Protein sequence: CASSSGQEGGYTF.

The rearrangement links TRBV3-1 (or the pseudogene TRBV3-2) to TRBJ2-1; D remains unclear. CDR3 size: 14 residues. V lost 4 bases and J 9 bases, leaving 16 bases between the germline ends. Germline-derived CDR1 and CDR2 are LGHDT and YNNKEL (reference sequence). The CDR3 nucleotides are TGTGCCAGCAGCCGCAGTCTAGTTCCCGCTGAGCAGTTCTTC. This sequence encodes CASSRSLVPAEQFF.

CDR3 amino acids: CASSHPRGPLGAGTQYF. CDR3 bases: TGTGCCAGCAGCCACCCAAGGGGGCCCCTAGGGGCAGGGACCCAGTACTTC. The genes are TRBV11-2 and TRBJ2-5; TRBD1 agrees at 7 bases. CDR1 and CDR2 (germline): SGHAT, FQNNGV. This CDR3 is built from 17 residues. Trimming removed 5 bases from V and 7 bases from J; junction bases left unmatched: 19.

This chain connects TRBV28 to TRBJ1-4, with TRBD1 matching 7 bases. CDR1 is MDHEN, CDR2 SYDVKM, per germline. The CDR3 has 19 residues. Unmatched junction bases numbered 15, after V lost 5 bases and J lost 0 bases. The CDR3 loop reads CASSPTGWDRVTTNEKLFF. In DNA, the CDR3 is TGTGCCAGCAGTCCCACAGGTTGGGACAGAGTCACAACTAATGAAAAACTGTTTTTT.

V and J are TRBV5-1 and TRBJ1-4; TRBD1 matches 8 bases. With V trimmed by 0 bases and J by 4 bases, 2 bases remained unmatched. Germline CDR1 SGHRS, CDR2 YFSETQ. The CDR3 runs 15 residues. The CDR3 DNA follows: TGCGCCAGCAGCTTGGCGGACAGGGTTAATGAAAAACTGTTTTTT. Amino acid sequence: CASSLADRVNEKLFF. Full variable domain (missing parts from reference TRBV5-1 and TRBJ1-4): KAGVTQTPRYLIKTRGQQVTLSCSPISGHRSVSWYQQTPGQGLQFLFEYFSETQRNKGNFPGRFSGRQFSNSRSEMNVSTLELGDSALYLCASSLADRVNEKLFFGSGTQLSVL.

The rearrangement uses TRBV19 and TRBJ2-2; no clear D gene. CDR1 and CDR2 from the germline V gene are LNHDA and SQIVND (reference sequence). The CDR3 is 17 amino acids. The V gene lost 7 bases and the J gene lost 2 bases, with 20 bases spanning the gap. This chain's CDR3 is CASTKAWSTTNTGELFF. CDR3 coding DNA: TGTGCCAGTACTAAAGCGTGGTCAACCACCAACACCGGGGAGCTGTTTTTT.

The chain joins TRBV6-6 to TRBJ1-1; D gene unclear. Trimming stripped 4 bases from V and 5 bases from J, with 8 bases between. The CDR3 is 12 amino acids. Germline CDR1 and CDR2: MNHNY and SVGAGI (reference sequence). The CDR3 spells CASSLTRTEAFF. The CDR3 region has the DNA TGTGCCAGCAGTTTGACGAGGACTGAAGCTTTCTTT.

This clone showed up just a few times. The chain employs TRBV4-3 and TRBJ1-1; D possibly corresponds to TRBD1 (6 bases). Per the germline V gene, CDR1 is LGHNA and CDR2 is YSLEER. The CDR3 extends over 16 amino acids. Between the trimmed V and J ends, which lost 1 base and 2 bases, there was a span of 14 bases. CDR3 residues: CASSQVRLDSNTEAFF. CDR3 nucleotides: TGCGCCAGCAGCCAAGTTAGGCTGGACAGCAACACTGAAGCTTTCTTT.

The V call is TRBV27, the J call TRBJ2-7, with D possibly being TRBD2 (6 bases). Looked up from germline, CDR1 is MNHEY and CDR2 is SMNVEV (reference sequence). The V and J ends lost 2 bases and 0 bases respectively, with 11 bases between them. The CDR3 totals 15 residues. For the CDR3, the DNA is TGTGCCAGCAGTTTAGCGGGAACCCTCTCCTACGAGCAGTACTTC. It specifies CASSLAGTLSYEQYF.

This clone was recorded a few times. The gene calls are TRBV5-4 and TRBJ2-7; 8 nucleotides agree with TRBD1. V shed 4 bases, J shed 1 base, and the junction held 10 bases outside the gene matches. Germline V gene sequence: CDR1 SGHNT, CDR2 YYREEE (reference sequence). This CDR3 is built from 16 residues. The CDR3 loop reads CASSRGQGARSYEQYF. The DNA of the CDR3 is TGTGCCAGCAGCAGGGGGCAGGGGGCGAGATCCTACGAGCAGTACTTC.

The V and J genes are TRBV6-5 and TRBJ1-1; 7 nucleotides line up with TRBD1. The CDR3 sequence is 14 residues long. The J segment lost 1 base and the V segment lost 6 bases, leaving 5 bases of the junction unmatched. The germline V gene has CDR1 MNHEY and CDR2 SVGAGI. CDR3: CASRIDRANTEAFF. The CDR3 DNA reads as TGTGCCAGCAGGATCGACAGGGCGAACACTGAAGCTTTCTTT.

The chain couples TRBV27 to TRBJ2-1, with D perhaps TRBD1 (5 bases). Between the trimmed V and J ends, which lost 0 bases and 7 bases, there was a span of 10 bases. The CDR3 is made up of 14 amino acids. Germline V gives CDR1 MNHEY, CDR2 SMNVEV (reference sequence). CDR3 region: CASSLSRTMNEQFF. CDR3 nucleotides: TGTGCCAGCAGTTTATCGAGGACAATGAATGAGCAGTTCTTC.

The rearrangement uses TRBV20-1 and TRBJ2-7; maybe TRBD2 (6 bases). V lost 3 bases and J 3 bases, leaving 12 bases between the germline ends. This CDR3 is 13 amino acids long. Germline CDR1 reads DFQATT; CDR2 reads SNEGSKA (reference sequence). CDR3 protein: CSASTGVYYEQYF. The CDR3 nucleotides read TGCAGTGCTAGTACGGGGGTGTACTACGAGCAGTACTTC.

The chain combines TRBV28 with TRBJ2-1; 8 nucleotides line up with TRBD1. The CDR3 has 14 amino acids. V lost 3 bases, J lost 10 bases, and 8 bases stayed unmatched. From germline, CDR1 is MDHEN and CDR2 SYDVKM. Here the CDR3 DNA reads TGTGCCAGCAGTTTCCGACAGGGGACAATGGAGCAGTTCTTC. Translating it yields CASSFRQGTMEQFF. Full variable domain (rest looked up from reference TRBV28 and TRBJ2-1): DVKVTQSSRYLVKRTGEKVFLECVQDMDHENMFWYRQDPGLGLRLIYFSYDVKMKEKGDIPEGYSVSREKKERFSLILESASTNQTSMYLCASSFRQGTMEQFFGPGTRLTVL.

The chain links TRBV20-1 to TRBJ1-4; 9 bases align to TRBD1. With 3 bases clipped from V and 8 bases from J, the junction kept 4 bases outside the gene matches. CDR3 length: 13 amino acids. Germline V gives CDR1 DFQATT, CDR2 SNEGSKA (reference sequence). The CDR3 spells CSASGTGLEKLFF. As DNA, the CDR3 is TGCAGTGCTAGTGGGACAGGGCTAGAAAAACTGTTTTTT.

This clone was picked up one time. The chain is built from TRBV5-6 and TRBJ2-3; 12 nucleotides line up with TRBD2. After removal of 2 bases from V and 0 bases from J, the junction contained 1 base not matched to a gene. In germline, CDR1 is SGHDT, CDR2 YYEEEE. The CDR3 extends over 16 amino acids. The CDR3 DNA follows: TGTGCCAGCAGCTTTCTAGCGGGAGGGAGCACAGATACGCAGTATTTT. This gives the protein CASSFLAGGSTDTQYF.

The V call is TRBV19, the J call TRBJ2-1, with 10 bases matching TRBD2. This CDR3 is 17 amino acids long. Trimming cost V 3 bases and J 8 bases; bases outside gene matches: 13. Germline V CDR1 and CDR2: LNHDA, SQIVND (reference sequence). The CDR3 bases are TGTGCCAGTAGTATGGGAAACCTAGCGGGAGAGGGTTATGAGCAGTTCTTC. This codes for CASSMGNLAGEGYEQFF.